This T cell receptor (beta chain) was sequenced in a study of CD8 T cells in Susac syndrome. RNA totalling about 0.5 to 1 ug underwent reverse transcription with random hexamers. TCRdb used MiXCR to reprocess the immunoSEQ multiplex PCR reads, holding one entry per CDR3 protein. The repertoire includes roughly 400,000 distinct CDR3 sequences, approximately 89% of them detected once, and 0.12% sits in the top ten. The CDR3 loop spans 12 amino acids. V lost 5 bases, J lost 12 bases, and 14 bases lay in between. Germline CDR1 reads LGHDT; CDR2 reads YNNKEL (reference sequence). The chain has TRBV3-1 and TRBJ2-1, with D unresolved. The clonotype comes from a human donor with multiple sclerosis. The sample was CD8+ T cells from PBMCs. The CDR3 sequence: CASSGLAPVQFF. CDR3 nucleotides: TGTGCCAGCAGCGGTCTCGCGCCTGTGCAGTTCTTC.